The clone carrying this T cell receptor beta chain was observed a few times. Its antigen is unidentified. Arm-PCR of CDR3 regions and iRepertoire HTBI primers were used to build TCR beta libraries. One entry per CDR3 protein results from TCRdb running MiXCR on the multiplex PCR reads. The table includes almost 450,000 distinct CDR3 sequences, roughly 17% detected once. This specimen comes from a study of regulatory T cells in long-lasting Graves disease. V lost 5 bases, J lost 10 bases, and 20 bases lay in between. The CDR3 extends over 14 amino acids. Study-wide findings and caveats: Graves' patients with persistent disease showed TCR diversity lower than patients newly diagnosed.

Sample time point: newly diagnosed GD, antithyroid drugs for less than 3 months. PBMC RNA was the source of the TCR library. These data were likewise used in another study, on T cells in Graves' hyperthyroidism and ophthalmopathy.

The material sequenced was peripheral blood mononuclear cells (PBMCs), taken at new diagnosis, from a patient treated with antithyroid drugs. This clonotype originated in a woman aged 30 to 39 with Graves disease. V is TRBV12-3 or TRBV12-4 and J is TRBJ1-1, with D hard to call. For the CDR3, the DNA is TGTGCCAGCAGTCCAGACCGATCCTGGGCTGGAGCTTTCTTT. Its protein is CASSPDRSWAGAFF.